These 32 T cell receptor beta chains share one sample of origin, sequenced in a study of OX40 agonist ivuxolimab in advanced cancers. Method: immunoSEQ multiplex PCR; TCRdb's copy keeps in-frame clones and lacks some. This repertoire shows tens of thousands of clones, roughly 90% found once; its top ten account for over 0.35%. The starting material was CD4+ or CD8+ T cells sorted from blood, obtained in a trial of the OX40 agonist ivuxolimab. The source of these receptors is an adult with an advanced solid tumor such as melanoma, head and neck, liver or kidney cancer.

V gene TRBV7-2 combines with J gene TRBJ2-7; TRBD1 matches at 10 bases. The V segment lost 5 bases and the J segment 3 bases; nucleotides outside the gene matches: 4. Germline lookup yields CDR1 SGHTA and CDR2 FQGNSA. This CDR3 spans 14 amino acids. The DNA of the CDR3 is TGTGCCAGCAGCATAAGGGACAGGGGCTACGAGCAGTACTTC. Translated, it gives CASSIRDRGYEQYF. The whole variable domain, remainder taken from reference TRBV7-2 and TRBJ2-7, is GAGVSQSPSNKVTEKGKDVELRCDPISGHTALYWYRQSLGQGLEFLIYFQGNSAPDKSGLPSDRFSAERTGGSVSTLTIQRTQQEDSAVYLCASSIRDRGYEQYFGPGTRLTVT.

The table lists this clone with a count of one. J is TRBJ1-5 and V is TRBV30; D may be TRBD1 (6 bases). There are 17 residues in the CDR3. Germline CDR1 reads GTSNPN; CDR2 reads SVGIG (reference sequence). V lost 2 bases and J lost 0, with 17 bases in between. CDR3 bases: TGTGCCTGGAGTATAAAAAACAGGGCCGTTAGCAATCAGCCCCAGCATTTT. Amino acid sequence: CAWSIKNRAVSNQPQHF.

This chain uses TRBV7-9 with TRBJ2-1, with D possibly matching TRBD1 (6 bases). Germline loops: CDR1 SEHNR, CDR2 FQNEAQ (reference sequence). Trimming removed 0 bases from V and 2 bases from J, with 17 bases in between. The CDR3 length is 18 residues. The CDR3 DNA sequence: TGTGCCAGCAGCTTAGCCCGTTGGGGGCCGACCACCTACAATGAGCAGTTCTTC. Residues: CASSLARWGPTTYNEQFF. Full variable domain (missing parts from reference TRBV7-9 and TRBJ2-1): DTGVSQNPRHKITKRGQNVTFRCDPISEHNRLYWYRQTLGQGPEFLTYFQNEAQLEKSRLLSDRFSAERPKGSFSTLEIQRTEQGDSAMYLCASSLARWGPTTYNEQFFGPGTRLTVL.

This chain uses TRBV5-4 with TRBJ2-2, with D possibly being TRBD1 (6 bases). This CDR3 has 15 amino acids. The V gene's germline CDR1 is SGHNT and CDR2 YYREEE (reference sequence). Trimming left V 0 bases short and J 4 bases short, with 10 bases between. CDR3 bases: TGTGCCAGCAGCTTGGACCTCAGGGGCACCGGGGAGCTGTTTTTT. Protein: CASSLDLRGTGELFF.

The chain couples TRBV11-3 to TRBJ2-7; no clear D gene. Germline assignment: CDR1 SGHNT and CDR2 YENEEA. V was clipped by 4 bases and J by 1 base, with 5 bases between them. This CDR3 comprises 12 residues. CDR3 in DNA: TGTGCCAGCAGCTGGGGTTCCTACGAGCAGTACTTC. Its translation: CASSWGSYEQYF.

V gene TRBV18 combines with J gene TRBJ1-1; D gene ambiguous. This CDR3 spans 14 amino acids. The ends were cut back, 5 bases at V and 0 bases at J, with 10 bases in the middle. Germline CDR1 reads KGHSH; CDR2 reads LQKENI. CDR3 amino acids: CASSSGFMNTEAFF. The CDR3 bases are TGTGCCAGCTCATCGGGATTTATGAACACTGAAGCTTTCTTT.

The chain couples TRBV28 to TRBJ2-3, with D possibly being TRBD1 (6 bases). The ends were cut back, 11 bases at V and 0 bases at J, with 15 bases in the middle. CDR3 size: 14 residues. Per germline, CDR1 MDHEN and CDR2 SYDVKM. The CDR3 spells CASLMGASTDTQYF. CDR3 sequence (DNA): TGTGCCTCCCTTATGGGGGCTAGCACAGATACGCAGTATTTT.

This clone turned up a few times. The rearrangement joins TRBV6-5 to TRBJ1-1; perhaps TRBD1 as D (6 bases). Trimming shortened V by 6 bases and J by 8 bases, and 13 bases separated the two germline ends. Germline V gives CDR1 MNHEY, CDR2 SVGAGI. The CDR3 extends over 12 amino acids. The CDR3 sequence: CASRTGTTEAFF. DNA of the CDR3: TGTGCCAGCAGAACCGGGACAACCGAAGCTTTCTTT.

This chain uses TRBV6-6 with TRBJ2-2; D not resolved. Trimming removed 4 bases from V and 6 bases from J, with 15 bases in between. Germline V gene sequence: CDR1 MNHNY, CDR2 SVGAGI (reference sequence). The CDR3 consists of 15 residues. The CDR3 loop reads CASSWLARRAGELFF. The CDR3, as DNA: TGTGCCAGCAGTTGGCTTGCCCGCCGAGCCGGGGAGCTGTTTTTT.

The chain joins TRBV7-6 to TRBJ2-3, with 9 bases matching TRBD1. V shed 1 base and J 2 bases; nucleotides not matched to a gene: 7. From germline, CDR1 is SGHVS and CDR2 FNYEAQ. CDR3 size: 17 residues. The CDR3 loop reads CASSLGGDRVDTDTQYF. DNA for the CDR3: TGTGCCAGCAGCTTAGGGGGGGACAGGGTGGACACAGATACGCAGTATTTT.

The V and J genes are TRBV5-4 and TRBJ2-7; D gene ambiguous. Trimming left V 1 base short and J 1 base short, with 6 bases between. The CDR3 totals 13 residues. The germline gives CDR1 SGHNT, CDR2 YYREEE (reference sequence). The chain's CDR3 is CASSLYGSYEQYF. The CDR3 region has the DNA TGTGCCAGCAGCTTGTACGGATCCTACGAGCAGTACTTC.

This clone was seen just once. The chain employs TRBV19 and TRBJ2-1, with a possible D match to TRBD1 (5 bases). The germline CDR1 and CDR2 sequences are LNHDA and SQIVND (reference sequence). V lost 6 bases to trimming and J lost 2 bases, with 8 bases between them. This CDR3 is 13 amino acids long. The CDR3 loop is CASRYRPYNEQFF. The CDR3 DNA follows: TGTGCCAGTAGATACAGGCCCTACAATGAGCAGTTCTTC.

The chain is built from TRBV5-1 and TRBJ2-5; tentatively, D is TRBD1 (5 bases). CDR1 and CDR2 (germline): SGHRS, YFSETQ. The CDR3 runs 15 residues. V was shortened by 7 bases and J by 5 bases, with 21 bases between the two germline ends. CDR3 sequence (DNA): TGCGCCAGCGACAGAGACAGTAGCAAGCTGGAGACCCAGTACTTC. Protein product: CASDRDSSKLETQYF. Full variable domain (rest looked up from reference TRBV5-1 and TRBJ2-5): KAGVTQTPRYLIKTRGQQVTLSCSPISGHRSVSWYQQTPGQGLQFLFEYFSETQRNKGNFPGRFSGRQFSNSRSEMNVSTLELGDSALYLCASDRDSSKLETQYFGPGTRLLVL.

CDR3 region: CASSIDPPTLANTGELFF. Here the CDR3 DNA reads TGTGCCAGTAGTATAGATCCTCCGACACTAGCGAACACCGGGGAGCTGTTTTTT. The chain employs TRBV19 and TRBJ2-2; D is possibly TRBD2 (5 bases). Trimming took 0 bases from V and 0 from J, leaving 14 bases between them. CDR3 length: 18 amino acids. Germline V lookup: CDR1 LNHDA, CDR2 SQIVND (reference sequence).

This chain joins TRBV19 and TRBJ1-5, with D possibly matching TRBD1 (6 bases). CDR3 size: 14 residues. V lost 6 bases and J 2 bases, leaving 11 bases between the germline ends. In germline, CDR1 is LNHDA, CDR2 SQIVND (reference sequence). CDR3 in amino acids: CASRTGFGNQPQHF. The CDR3 DNA is TGTGCCAGTAGGACAGGTTTTGGCAATCAGCCCCAGCATTTT.

This rearrangement joins TRBV4-1 to TRBJ1-5, with D uncertain. The CDR3 is 15 residues long. From germline, CDR1 is MGHRA and CDR2 YSYEKL. V was cut by 0 bases and J by 0 bases, with 6 bases left in between. CDR3 DNA sequence: TGCGCCAGCAGCCAAGAAGGGCTTAGCAATCAGCCCCAGCATTTT. Its translation is CASSQEGLSNQPQHF.

CDR3 protein: CASSCRAGENTGELFF. CDR3 nucleotides: TGTGCCAGCAGCTGTAGGGCCGGAGAGAACACCGGGGAGCTGTTTTTT. The chain has TRBV7-4 and TRBJ2-2; D is uncertain. V shed 4 bases and J shed 1 base, with 13 bases lying between them. In germline, CDR1 is SGHVT, CDR2 SQSDAQ. This CDR3 is 16 amino acids long.

CDR3 coding DNA: TGTGCCAGCAAGGGTTCGAAAGTGAGCACAGATACGCAGTATTTT. Its protein product is CASKGSKVSTDTQYF. The chain links TRBV25-1 to TRBJ2-3; D gene ambiguous. Trimming shortened V by 7 bases and J by 0 bases, and 14 bases separated the two germline ends. Germline V gene data show CDR1 as MGHDK and CDR2 as SYGVNS. CDR3 length equals 15 residues.

This rearrangement joins TRBV6-1 to TRBJ2-1; no firm D call. Germline V gives CDR1 MNHNS, CDR2 SASEGT. The CDR3 runs 14 residues. The V and J ends lost 7 bases and 1 base respectively, with 11 bases between them. The CDR3 loop reads CASTRTQSYNEQFF. Written as DNA, the CDR3 is TGTGCCAGCACCCGTACTCAATCCTACAATGAGCAGTTCTTC.

The rearrangement links TRBV11-1 to TRBJ2-5, with 8 nucleotides matching TRBD1. CDR1 is SGHAT, CDR2 FQDESV, per germline (reference sequence). CDR3 length: 15 residues. The CDR3 protein is CGGSGGACWQETQYF. DNA of the CDR3: TGTGGAGGGTCAGGGGGCGCTTGCTGGCAAGAGACCCAGTACTTC.

The rearrangement links TRBV5-1 to TRBJ1-5, with 7 positions matching TRBD1. This CDR3 is built from 13 residues. The ends lost 2 bases at V and 9 bases at J; junction bases unmatched: 5. From germline, CDR1 is SGHRS and CDR2 YFSETQ. The CDR3, as DNA: TGCGCCAGCAGCTTCACAGGGGAGGGGCCCCAGCATTTT. Amino acid sequence: CASSFTGEGPQHF.

The V gene is TRBV5-4, the J gene TRBJ2-7; 12 positions match TRBD2. This CDR3 contains 15 residues. V lost 5 bases to trimming and J lost 3 bases; unmatched junction nucleotides: 6. The germline CDR1 and CDR2 sequences are SGHNT and YYREEE (reference sequence). CDR3 in DNA: TGTGCCAGCAGAACCCTAGCGGGAGGGGGCTACGAGCAGTACTTC. Translated: CASRTLAGGGYEQYF.

The chain recombines TRBV30 with TRBJ2-5; 9 bases map to TRBD2. CDR1 is GTSNPN, CDR2 SVGIG, per germline (reference sequence). This CDR3 is 13 amino acids long. With V trimmed by 8 bases and J by 2 bases, 6 bases remained unmatched. In nucleotides, the CDR3 is TGTGCCAATAGCGGGAGTGATCAAGAGACCCAGTACTTC. Encoded protein: CANSGSDQETQYF.

The genes are TRBV6-6 and TRBJ2-7, with TRBD1 identical over 8 bases. J gave up 5 bases and V 6 bases, and 15 bases lay outside the gene matches. The CDR3 has 16 residues. In germline, CDR1 is MNHNY, CDR2 SVGAGI (reference sequence). In nucleotides, the CDR3 is TGTGCCAGCAGCGCCGAGCTTCGGACAGGGCGGGACGAGCAGTACTTC. It translates to CASSAELRTGRDEQYF.

V gene TRBV9 combines with J gene TRBJ2-7; 11 nucleotides line up with TRBD2. Germline CDR1 is SGDLS and CDR2 is YYNGEE. The V segment lost 0 bases and the J segment 7 bases; nucleotides outside the gene matches: 15. The CDR3 length is 18 residues. The CDR3 protein is CASSVGSEGLAGGREQYF. Written as DNA, the CDR3 is TGTGCCAGCAGCGTAGGGTCTGAGGGCCTAGCGGGAGGACGGGAGCAGTACTTC. Full variable domain (remainder filled in from reference TRBV9 and TRBJ2-7): DSGVTQTPKHLITATGQRVTLRCSPRSGDLSVYWYQQSLDQGLQFLIQYYNGEERAKGNILERFSAQQFPDLHSELNLSSLELGDSALYFCASSVGSEGLAGGREQYFGPGTRLTVT.

V is TRBV4-2 and J is TRBJ2-1; 7 positions match TRBD1. Germline loops: CDR1 LGHNA, CDR2 YNFKEQ. The CDR3 is 18 residues long. V shed 0 bases and J 2 bases; nucleotides not matched to a gene: 10. The CDR3 DNA is TGTGCCAGCAGCCAAGAAGGACCGACAGGGTACCCCTACAATGAGCAGTTCTTC. Its protein product is CASSQEGPTGYPYNEQFF.

The chain recombines TRBV12-2 with TRBJ1-2; TRBD1 reflects the table's D call only, with no check against the DNA. TRBV12-2 is shown as a pseudogene. The CDR3 contains 16 residues. The CDR3 sequence: CASRLAPWTGGDGYTF. As DNA, the CDR3 is TGTGCAAGTCGCTTGGCCCCCTGGACAGGCGGCGATGGCTACACCTTC.

The CDR3 here is CASSFMGVSYGYTF. The CDR3 DNA sequence: TGTGCCAGCAGCTTTATGGGTGTGAGCTATGGCTACACCTTC. The rearrangement uses TRBV11-2 and TRBJ1-2; the D is unclear. Germline V CDR1 and CDR2: SGHAT, FQNNGV. CDR3 size: 14 residues. V was pared by 3 bases and J by 4 bases, with 12 bases between. Full variable domain (rest looked up from reference TRBV11-2 and TRBJ1-2): EAGVAQSPRYKIIEKRQSVAFWCNPISGHATLYWYQQILGQGPKLLIQFQNNGVVDDSQLPKDRFSAERLKGVDSTLKIQPAKLEDSAVYLCASSFMGVSYGYTFGSGTRLTVV.

The CDR3 is CASSRTSGRVGELFF. The DNA for the CDR3 is TGTGCCAGCTCACGGACTAGCGGGAGAGTCGGGGAGCTGTTTTTT. The V call is TRBV18, the J call TRBJ2-2; 13 bases are shared with TRBD2. The CDR3 totals 15 residues. The V and J ends lost 4 bases and 7 bases, in that order; junction bases with no gene match: 3. CDR1 and CDR2 from the germline V gene are KGHSH and LQKENI.

The chain combines TRBV10-2 with TRBJ1-5; D unclear. Trimming removed 6 bases from V and 0 bases from J, with 3 bases in between. The CDR3 loop spans 12 amino acids. Germline CDR1 reads WSHSY; CDR2 reads SAAADI. DNA for the CDR3: TGCGCCAGCAGGGATAGCAATCAGCCCCAGCATTTT. Translation: CASRDSNQPQHF.

The chain carries TRBV5-6 and TRBJ2-2; either TRBD1 or TRBD2 may supply D (6 bases each). Germline V gene sequence: CDR1 SGHDT, CDR2 YYEEEE. The V end lost 3 bases, the J end lost 1 base, and 10 bases lay between the germline ends. The CDR3 covers 15 residues. CDR3 sequence (DNA): TGTGCCAGCAGCTCCGGGGGCGGGAACACCGGGGAGCTGTTTTTT. Encoded protein: CASSSGGGNTGELFF.

Written as DNA, the CDR3 is TGCAGTGCTAGTCTCACAGATACGCAGTATTTT. Amino acid sequence: CSASLTDTQYF. The V and J genes are TRBV20-1 and TRBJ2-3; no definite D call. Trimming pared 3 bases from V and 2 bases from J, leaving 3 bases between. This CDR3 has 11 residues. Germline lookup yields CDR1 DFQATT and CDR2 SNEGSKA (reference sequence).